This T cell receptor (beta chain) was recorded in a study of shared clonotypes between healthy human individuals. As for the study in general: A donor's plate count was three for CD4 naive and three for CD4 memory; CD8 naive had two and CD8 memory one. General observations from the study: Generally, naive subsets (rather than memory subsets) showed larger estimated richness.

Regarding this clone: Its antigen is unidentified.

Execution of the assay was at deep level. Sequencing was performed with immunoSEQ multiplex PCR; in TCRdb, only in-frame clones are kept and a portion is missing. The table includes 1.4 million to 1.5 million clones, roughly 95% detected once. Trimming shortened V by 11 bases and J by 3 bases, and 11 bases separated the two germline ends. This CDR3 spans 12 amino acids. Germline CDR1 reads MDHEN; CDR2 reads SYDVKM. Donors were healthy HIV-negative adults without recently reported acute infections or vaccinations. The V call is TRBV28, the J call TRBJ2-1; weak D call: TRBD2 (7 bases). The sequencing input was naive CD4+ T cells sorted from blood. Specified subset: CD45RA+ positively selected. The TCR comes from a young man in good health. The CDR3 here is CAGGDNYNEQFF. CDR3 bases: TGTGCCGGGGGGGACAACTACAATGAGCAGTTCTTC.